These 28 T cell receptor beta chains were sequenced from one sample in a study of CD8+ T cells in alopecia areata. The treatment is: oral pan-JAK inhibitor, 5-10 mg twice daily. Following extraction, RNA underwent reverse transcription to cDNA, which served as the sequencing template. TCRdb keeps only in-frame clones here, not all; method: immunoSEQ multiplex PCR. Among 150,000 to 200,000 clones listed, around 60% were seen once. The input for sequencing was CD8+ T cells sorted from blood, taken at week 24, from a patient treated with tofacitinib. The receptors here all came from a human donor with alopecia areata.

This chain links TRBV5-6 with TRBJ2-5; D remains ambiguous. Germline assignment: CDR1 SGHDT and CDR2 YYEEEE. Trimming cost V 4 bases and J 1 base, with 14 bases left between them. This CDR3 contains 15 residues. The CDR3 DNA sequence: TGTGCCAGCAGCGATACAAGCCACCCCCAAGAGACCCAGTACTTC. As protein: CASSDTSHPQETQYF.

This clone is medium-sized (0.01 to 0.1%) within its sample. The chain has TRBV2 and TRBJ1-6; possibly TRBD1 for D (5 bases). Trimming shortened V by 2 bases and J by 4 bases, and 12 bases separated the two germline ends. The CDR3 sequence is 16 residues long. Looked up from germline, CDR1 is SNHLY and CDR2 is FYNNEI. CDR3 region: CASSESSGLYNSPLHF. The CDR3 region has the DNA TGTGCCAGCAGTGAATCGTCGGGACTGTATAATTCACCCCTCCACTTT.

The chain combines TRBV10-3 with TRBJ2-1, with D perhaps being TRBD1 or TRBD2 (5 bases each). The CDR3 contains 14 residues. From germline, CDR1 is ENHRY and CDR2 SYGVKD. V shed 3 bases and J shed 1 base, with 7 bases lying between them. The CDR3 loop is CAISDGGSYNEQFF. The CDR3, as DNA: TGTGCCATCAGTGATGGGGGTTCCTACAATGAGCAGTTCTTC.

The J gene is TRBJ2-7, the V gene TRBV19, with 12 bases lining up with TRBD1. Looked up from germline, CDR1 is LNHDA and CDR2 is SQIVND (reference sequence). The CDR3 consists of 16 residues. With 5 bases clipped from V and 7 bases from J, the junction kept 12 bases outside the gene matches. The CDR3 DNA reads TGTGCCAGTAGTTCCCGGCCGGGACAGGGGGCCGAAGAGCAGTACTTC. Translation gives CASSSRPGQGAEEQYF.

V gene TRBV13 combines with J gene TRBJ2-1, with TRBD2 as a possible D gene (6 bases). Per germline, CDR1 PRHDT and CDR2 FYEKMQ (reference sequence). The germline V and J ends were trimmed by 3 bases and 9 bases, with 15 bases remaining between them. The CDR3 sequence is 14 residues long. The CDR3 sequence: CASSLRAGTGEQFF. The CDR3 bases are TGTGCCAGCAGCTTGAGGGCGGGGACGGGTGAGCAGTTCTTC.

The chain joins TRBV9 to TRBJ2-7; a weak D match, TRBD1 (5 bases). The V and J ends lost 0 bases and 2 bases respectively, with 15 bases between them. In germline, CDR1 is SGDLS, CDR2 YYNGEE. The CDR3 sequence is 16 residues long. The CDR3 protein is CASSVGPRQRTYEQYF. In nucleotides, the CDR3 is TGTGCCAGCAGCGTAGGCCCCAGACAGCGCACCTACGAGCAGTACTTC.

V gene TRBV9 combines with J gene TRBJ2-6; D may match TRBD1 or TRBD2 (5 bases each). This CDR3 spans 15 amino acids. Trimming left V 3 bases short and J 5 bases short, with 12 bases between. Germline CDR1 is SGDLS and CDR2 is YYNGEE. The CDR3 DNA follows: TGTGCCAGCAGCGCCATTGGGGGTCGGGCCAACGTCCTGACTTTC. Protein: CASSAIGGRANVLTF. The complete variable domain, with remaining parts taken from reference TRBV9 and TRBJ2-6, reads DSGVTQTPKHLITATGQRVTLRCSPRSGDLSVYWYQQSLDQGLQFLIQYYNGEERAKGNILERFSAQQFPDLHSELNLSSLELGDSALYFCASSAIGGRANVLTFGAGSRLTVL.

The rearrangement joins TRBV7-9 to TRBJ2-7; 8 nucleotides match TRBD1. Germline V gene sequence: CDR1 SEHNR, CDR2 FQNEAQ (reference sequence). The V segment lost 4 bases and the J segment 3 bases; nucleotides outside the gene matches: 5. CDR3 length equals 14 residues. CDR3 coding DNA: TGTGCCAGCAGCTCGGGACAGGACTTCTACGAGCAGTACTTC. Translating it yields CASSSGQDFYEQYF.

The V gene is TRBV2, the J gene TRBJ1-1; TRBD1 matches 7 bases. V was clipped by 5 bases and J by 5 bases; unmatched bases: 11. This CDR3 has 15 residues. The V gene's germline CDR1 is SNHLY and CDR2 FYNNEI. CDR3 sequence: CASSHNRQGDTEAFF. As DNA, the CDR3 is TGTGCCAGCAGTCATAATAGACAGGGTGATACTGAAGCTTTCTTT.

Written as DNA, the CDR3 is TGTGCCAGCAGCTCGGGTGGGACAGGGGCTGGGGCCAACGTCCTGACTTTC. Translating gives CASSSGGTGAGANVLTF. V and J are TRBV7-6 and TRBJ2-6; 10 bases agree with TRBD1. With V trimmed by 4 bases and J by 2 bases, 5 bases remained unmatched. Germline CDR1 and CDR2: SGHVS and FNYEAQ. The length of the CDR3 is 17 residues.

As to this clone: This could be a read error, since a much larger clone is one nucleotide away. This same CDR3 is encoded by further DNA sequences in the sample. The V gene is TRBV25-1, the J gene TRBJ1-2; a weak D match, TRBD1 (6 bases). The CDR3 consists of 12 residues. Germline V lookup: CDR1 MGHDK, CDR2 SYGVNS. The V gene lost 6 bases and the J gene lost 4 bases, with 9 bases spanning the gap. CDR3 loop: CASRTGSYGYTF. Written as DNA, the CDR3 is TGTGCCAGCAGAACAGGGAGCTATGGCTACACCTTC.

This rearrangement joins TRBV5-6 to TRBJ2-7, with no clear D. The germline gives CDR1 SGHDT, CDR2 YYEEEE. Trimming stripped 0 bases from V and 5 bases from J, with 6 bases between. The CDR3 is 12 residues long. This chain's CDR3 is CASSLGSHEQYF. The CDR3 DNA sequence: TGTGCCAGCAGCTTGGGTAGCCACGAGCAGTACTTC.

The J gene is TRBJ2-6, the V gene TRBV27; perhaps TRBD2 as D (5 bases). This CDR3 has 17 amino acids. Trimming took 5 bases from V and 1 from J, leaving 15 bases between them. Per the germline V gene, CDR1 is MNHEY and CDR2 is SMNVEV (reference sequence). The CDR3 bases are TGTGCCAGCAGTACCCAGGCGGGTTTTTCTGGGGCCAACGTCCTGACTTTC. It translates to CASSTQAGFSGANVLTF.

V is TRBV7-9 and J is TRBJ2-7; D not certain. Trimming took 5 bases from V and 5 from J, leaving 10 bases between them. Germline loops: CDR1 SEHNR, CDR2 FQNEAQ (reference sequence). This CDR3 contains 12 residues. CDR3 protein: CASSDLNDEQYF. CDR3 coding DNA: TGTGCCAGCAGCGACTTAAACGACGAGCAGTACTTC.

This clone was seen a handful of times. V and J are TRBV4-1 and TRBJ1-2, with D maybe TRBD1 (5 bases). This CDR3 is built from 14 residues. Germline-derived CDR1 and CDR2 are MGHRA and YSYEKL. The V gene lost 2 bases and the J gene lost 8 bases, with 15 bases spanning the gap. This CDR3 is CASSQLRQGLGYTF. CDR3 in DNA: TGCGCCAGCAGCCAACTTCGGCAGGGTTTGGGCTACACCTTC.

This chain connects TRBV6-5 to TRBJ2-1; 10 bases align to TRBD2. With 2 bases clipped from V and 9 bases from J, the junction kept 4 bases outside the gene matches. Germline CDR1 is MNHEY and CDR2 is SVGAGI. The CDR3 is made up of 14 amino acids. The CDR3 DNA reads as TGTGCCAGCAGTTACCCTAGCGGGGGCAGTGAGCAGTTCTTC. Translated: CASSYPSGGSEQFF.

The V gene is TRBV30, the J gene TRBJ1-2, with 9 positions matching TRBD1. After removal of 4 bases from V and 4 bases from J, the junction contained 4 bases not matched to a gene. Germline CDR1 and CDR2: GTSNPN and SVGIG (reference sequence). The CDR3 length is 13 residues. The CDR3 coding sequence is TGTGCCTGGATGGGACAGGGATCCTATGGCTACACCTTC. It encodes CAWMGQGSYGYTF.

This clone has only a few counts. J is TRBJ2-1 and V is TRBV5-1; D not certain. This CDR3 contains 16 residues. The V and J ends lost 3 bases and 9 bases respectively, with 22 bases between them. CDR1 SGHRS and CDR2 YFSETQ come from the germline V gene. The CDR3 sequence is CASSYPEHSGRSEQFF. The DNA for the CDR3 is TGCGCCAGCAGCTATCCGGAACATAGTGGTAGGAGTGAGCAGTTCTTC. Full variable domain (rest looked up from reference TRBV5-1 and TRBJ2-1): KAGVTQTPRYLIKTRGQQVTLSCSPISGHRSVSWYQQTPGQGLQFLFEYFSETQRNKGNFPGRFSGRQFSNSRSEMNVSTLELGDSALYLCASSYPEHSGRSEQFFGPGTRLTVL.

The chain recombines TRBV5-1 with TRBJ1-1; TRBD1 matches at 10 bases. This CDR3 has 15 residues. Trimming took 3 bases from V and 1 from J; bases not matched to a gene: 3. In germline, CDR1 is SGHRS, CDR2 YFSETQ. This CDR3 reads CASSSGTGANTEAFF. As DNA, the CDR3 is TGCGCCAGCAGCTCCGGGACAGGGGCGAACACTGAAGCTTTCTTT.

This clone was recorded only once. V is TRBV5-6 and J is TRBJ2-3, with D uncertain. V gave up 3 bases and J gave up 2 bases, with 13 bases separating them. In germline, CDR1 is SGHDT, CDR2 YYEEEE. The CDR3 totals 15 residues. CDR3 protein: CASSSLGESTDTQYF. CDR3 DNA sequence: TGTGCCAGCAGCTCCCTTGGGGAATCCACAGATACGCAGTATTTT.

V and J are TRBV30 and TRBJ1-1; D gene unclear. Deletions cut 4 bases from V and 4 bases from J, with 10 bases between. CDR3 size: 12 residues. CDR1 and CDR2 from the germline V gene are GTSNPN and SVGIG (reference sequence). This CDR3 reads CAWKRVATEAFF. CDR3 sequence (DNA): TGTGCCTGGAAAAGGGTCGCCACTGAAGCTTTCTTT.

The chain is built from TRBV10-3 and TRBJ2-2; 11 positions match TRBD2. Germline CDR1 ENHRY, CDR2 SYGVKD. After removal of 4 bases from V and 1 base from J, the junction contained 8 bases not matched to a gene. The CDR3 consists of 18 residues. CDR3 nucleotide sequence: TGTGCCATCAGTGCGCGGCTAGCGGGGGGAGAGAACACCGGGGAGCTGTTTTTT. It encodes CAISARLAGGENTGELFF.

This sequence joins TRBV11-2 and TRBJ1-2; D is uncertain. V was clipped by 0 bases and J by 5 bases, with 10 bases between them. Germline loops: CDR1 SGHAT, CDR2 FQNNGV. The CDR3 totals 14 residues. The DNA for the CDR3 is TGTGCCAGCAGCTTAGATCACCATGAGTATGGCTACACCTTC. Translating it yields CASSLDHHEYGYTF.

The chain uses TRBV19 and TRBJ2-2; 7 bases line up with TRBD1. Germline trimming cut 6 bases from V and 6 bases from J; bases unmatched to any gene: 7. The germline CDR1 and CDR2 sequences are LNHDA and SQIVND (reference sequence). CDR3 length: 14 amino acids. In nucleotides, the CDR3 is TGTGCCAGTAGCCTAGGACAGGAATCCGGGGAGCTGTTTTTT. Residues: CASSLGQESGELFF.

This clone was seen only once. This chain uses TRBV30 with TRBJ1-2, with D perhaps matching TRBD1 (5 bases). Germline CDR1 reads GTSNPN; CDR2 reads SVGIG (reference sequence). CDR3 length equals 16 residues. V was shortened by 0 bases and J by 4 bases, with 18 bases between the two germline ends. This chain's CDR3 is CAWSVPPGELFYGYTF. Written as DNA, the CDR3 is TGTGCCTGGAGTGTTCCCCCGGGGGAACTCTTCTATGGCTACACCTTC.

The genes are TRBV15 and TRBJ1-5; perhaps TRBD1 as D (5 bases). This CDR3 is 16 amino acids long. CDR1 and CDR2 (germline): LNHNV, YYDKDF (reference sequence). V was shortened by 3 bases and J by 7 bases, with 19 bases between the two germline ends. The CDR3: CATSSIGGVHIQPQHF. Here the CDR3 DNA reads TGTGCCACCAGCAGCATCGGGGGGGTGCATATCCAGCCCCAGCATTTT.

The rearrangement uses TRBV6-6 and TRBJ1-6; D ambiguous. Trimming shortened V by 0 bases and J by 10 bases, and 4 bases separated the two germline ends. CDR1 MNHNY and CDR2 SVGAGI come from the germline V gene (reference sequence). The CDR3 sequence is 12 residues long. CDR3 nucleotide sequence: TGTGCCAGCAGTTACTCCCCCTCACCCCTCCACTTT. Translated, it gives CASSYSPSPLHF.

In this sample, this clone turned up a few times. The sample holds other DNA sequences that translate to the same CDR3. CDR3 in DNA: TGCGCCAGCAGCTTAGGGAACGAGCAGTACTTC. This sequence encodes CASSLGNEQYF. The rearrangement joins TRBV5-1 to TRBJ2-7; D uncertain. The V end lost 2 bases, the J end lost 5 bases, and 5 bases lay between the germline ends. The CDR3 has 11 residues. Germline CDR1 is SGHRS and CDR2 is YFSETQ.